The next 23 T cell receptor beta chains were all read from a single sample in a study of response to subunit inactivated influenza vaccine. TCRdb used MiXCR to reprocess the RT-PCR reads, holding one entry per CDR3 protein. The table records 550,000 to 800,000 distinct CDR3 sequences, roughly 14% of them present only once. Sequenced material: PBMCs from blood, taken 14 to 15 days before vaccination. Receptors were obtained from a man over 45 who received an inactivated influenza vaccine.

The V and J genes are TRBV2 and TRBJ2-2; no definite D call. Germline-derived CDR1 and CDR2 are SNHLY and FYNNEI. V gave up 9 bases and J gave up 4 bases, with 18 bases separating them. This CDR3 contains 15 residues. This CDR3 is CASTSSFTVTGELFF. CDR3 DNA sequence: TGTGCCAGTACGTCTTCTTTCACTGTCACCGGGGAGCTGTTTTTT.

This clonotype was picked up many times. The J gene is TRBJ2-1, the V gene TRBV5-1; 12 bases match TRBD2. J lost 8 bases, V lost 0 bases, and 3 bases had no gene match. Germline V CDR1 and CDR2: SGHRS, YFSETQ. CDR3 length: 15 amino acids. The CDR3 nucleotides read TGCGCCAGCAGCTTGGCTAGCGGGGGGGCCGATGAGCAGTTCTTC. It translates to CASSLASGGADEQFF.

V is TRBV3-1 and J is TRBJ2-6; D is unclear. The CDR3 covers 16 residues. CDR1 is LGHDT and CDR2 is YNNKEL in the germline V gene (reference sequence). V lost 9 bases and J 0 bases, leaving 15 bases between the germline ends. The CDR3 sequence: CASGIKMFSGANVLTF. The CDR3 nucleotides are TGTGCCAGTGGAATTAAGATGTTCTCTGGGGCCAACGTCCTGACTTTC.

The chain joins TRBV5-6 to TRBJ1-6, with no clear D. CDR1 is SGHDT and CDR2 is YYEEEE in the germline V gene. V was shortened by 2 bases and J by 7 bases, with 10 bases between the two germline ends. The CDR3 is 14 residues long. CDR3 residues: CASSLFLENSPLHF. The CDR3 DNA follows: TGTGCCAGCAGCTTATTCCTAGAGAATTCACCCCTCCACTTT.

In its sample, this clonotype was seen a few times. V usage is TRBV29-1 and J usage is TRBJ2-3; D is ambiguous. Germline V gene lookup returns CDR1 SQVTM and CDR2 ANQGSEA. V lost 4 bases and J lost 6, with 8 bases in between. The CDR3 is made up of 11 amino acids. The CDR3 protein is CSVGAPDTQYF. In nucleotides, the CDR3 is TGCAGCGTTGGGGCCCCGGATACGCAGTATTTT.

With regard to this clonotype: A read error is possible here, since a much larger clone lies one base away. V and J are TRBV20-1 and TRBJ2-1, with 9 bases lining up with TRBD2. This CDR3 spans 16 amino acids. Germline assignment: CDR1 DFQATT and CDR2 SNEGSKA (reference sequence). CDR3 nucleotides: TGCTGTGCTAGAGAACGGGGCGGGAGGGCCATGAAGGAGCAGTTCTTC. Amino acid sequence: CCARERGGRAMKEQFF.

The rearrangement links TRBV4-2 to TRBJ2-1; 9 nucleotides line up with TRBD1. The CDR3 length is 15 residues. The V and J ends lost 1 base and 6 bases, in that order; junction bases with no gene match: 4. Germline CDR1 reads LGHNA; CDR2 reads YNFKEQ. CDR3 DNA: TGTGCCAGCAGCCAAGCTTGGGGACAGGGCAATGAGCAGTTCTTC. This codes for CASSQAWGQGNEQFF.

This clonotype has a handful of counts. The chain links TRBV15 to TRBJ2-2; either TRBD1 or TRBD2 may supply D (6 bases each). Trimming left V 0 bases short and J 1 base short, with 9 bases between. The length of the CDR3 is 16 residues. Germline V gene lookup returns CDR1 LNHNV and CDR2 YYDKDF (reference sequence). CDR3 bases: TGTGCCACCAGCAGAGATAAGGGGGGGAACACCGGGGAGCTGTTTTTT. It encodes CATSRDKGGNTGELFF.

The chain has TRBV28 and TRBJ2-7, with D unclear. Trimming removed 6 bases from V and 3 bases from J, with 9 bases in between. Germline V gives CDR1 MDHEN, CDR2 SYDVKM. The CDR3 covers 12 residues. CDR3 amino acids: CASSPDVYEQYF. The CDR3 coding sequence is TGTGCCAGCAGCCCTGATGTCTACGAGCAGTACTTC.

This clonotype was picked up a small number of times. V usage is TRBV15 and J usage is TRBJ2-7, with D tentatively TRBD1 (6 bases). Per the germline V gene, CDR1 is LNHNV and CDR2 is YYDKDF (reference sequence). V was pared by 0 bases and J by 2 bases, with 11 bases between. This CDR3 region has 15 residues. The CDR3 DNA is TGTGCCACCAGCAGAGACCCCAACAGGGCCTACGAGCAGTACTTC. Protein sequence: CATSRDPNRAYEQYF.

This clonotype was seen a few times. V gene TRBV27 combines with J gene TRBJ1-2, with unresolved D. The CDR3 totals 15 residues. V lost 0 bases and J lost 6, with 14 bases in between. The V gene's germline CDR1 is MNHEY and CDR2 SMNVEV (reference sequence). The CDR3, as DNA: TGTGCCAGCAGTTTATCCTCCTCAAGGGAGAATGGCTACACCTTC. It is translated as CASSLSSSRENGYTF.

This clonotype turned up a few times. The J gene is TRBJ1-1, the V gene TRBV15; TRBD1 is a possible D gene (6 bases). Per germline, CDR1 LNHNV and CDR2 YYDKDF (reference sequence). Trimming left V 4 bases short and J 0 bases short, with 12 bases between. The CDR3 runs to 15 residues. This chain's CDR3 is CATSTEQGMNTEAFF. DNA for the CDR3: TGTGCCACCAGCACCGAACAGGGAATGAACACTGAAGCTTTCTTT.

This clonotype was seen a handful of times. The chain joins TRBV20-1 to TRBJ1-5; TRBD1 might be the D (5 bases). The CDR3 runs to 17 residues. V lost 0 bases, J lost 3 bases, and 18 bases lay in between. Germline V gives CDR1 DFQATT, CDR2 SNEGSKA (reference sequence). The CDR3 nucleotides are TGCAGTGCTAGAGATGGCAGAGGGGCCCACTACAATCAGCCCCAGCATTTT. Protein sequence: CSARDGRGAHYNQPQHF.

The rearrangement uses TRBV11-2 and TRBJ2-1; D not certain. Deletions cut 5 bases from V and 3 bases from J, with 17 bases between. Per germline, CDR1 SGHAT and CDR2 FQNNGV. CDR3 length: 16 residues. CDR3 bases: TGTGCCAGCAGCGAAATCCGTACTTCGTTCTACAATGAGCAGTTCTTC. Translated, it gives CASSEIRTSFYNEQFF.

This chain connects TRBV29-1 to TRBJ2-7, with D hard to call. This CDR3 region has 13 residues. Germline CDR1 and CDR2: SQVTM and ANQGSEA. V was cut by 4 bases and J by 2 bases, with 12 bases left in between. CDR3 sequence (DNA): TGCAGCGTTGTTCGTGTCGGTGCCTACGAGCAGTACTTC. Protein: CSVVRVGAYEQYF.

This clonotype was found many times. The chain is built from TRBV28 and TRBJ2-2; D call uncertain. Between the trimmed V and J ends, which lost 1 base and 5 bases, there was a span of 2 bases. CDR1 is MDHEN, CDR2 SYDVKM, per germline. The CDR3 loop spans 12 amino acids. Here the CDR3 reads CASSLLTGELFF. The CDR3 coding sequence is TGTGCCAGCAGTTTATTGACCGGGGAGCTGTTTTTT.

The chain carries TRBV6-2 or TRBV6-3 and TRBJ1-5; possible D gene TRBD1, 5 bases. The CDR3 runs to 13 residues. CDR1 and CDR2 (germline): MNHEY, SVGEGT. Deletions cut 7 bases from V and 4 bases from J, with 11 bases between. The chain's CDR3 is CASNLAGNQPQHF. In DNA form, the CDR3 reads TGTGCCAGCAACCTCGCAGGGAATCAGCCCCAGCATTTT.

The V call is TRBV6-5, the J call TRBJ1-2, with D hard to call. This CDR3 has 15 amino acids. Germline CDR1 is MNHEY and CDR2 is SVGAGI. V was shortened by 4 bases and J by 3 bases, with 15 bases between the two germline ends. The CDR3 reads CASSSHRALDYGYTF. CDR3 coding DNA: TGTGCCAGCAGTTCCCACCGAGCTTTAGACTATGGCTACACCTTC.

This clonotype was recorded many times. J is TRBJ1-6 and V is TRBV11-2, with TRBD1 matching 8 bases. The germline gives CDR1 SGHAT, CDR2 FQNNGV. V lost 5 bases to trimming and J lost 9 bases; unmatched junction nucleotides: 9. This CDR3 region has 15 residues. CDR3 amino acids: CASSKGPQGVSPLHF. The CDR3 nucleotides are TGTGCCAGCAGCAAAGGTCCACAGGGGGTTTCACCCCTCCACTTT.

This clonotype was observed a few times. The genes are TRBV28 and TRBJ2-7; 8 nucleotides agree with TRBD2. CDR3 size: 14 residues. Germline CDR1 is MDHEN and CDR2 is SYDVKM. V shed 7 bases, J shed 0 bases, and the junction held 5 bases outside the gene matches. CDR3 nucleotide sequence: TGTGCCAGCAAAAGCGGGAGTGGCTCCTACGAGCAGTACTTC. Translated: CASKSGSGSYEQYF.

The gene calls are TRBV10-3 and TRBJ2-1, with 12 bases matching TRBD2. V trimming: 5 bases; J trimming: 7 bases; junction bases outside the gene matches: 6. CDR1 and CDR2 (germline): ENHRY, SYGVKD. The CDR3 sequence is 15 residues long. CDR3 loop: CAISKLAGGENEQFF. CDR3 nucleotides: TGTGCCATCAGTAAACTAGCGGGAGGCGAGAATGAGCAGTTCTTC.

This clonotype turned up a few times. The chain couples TRBV20-1 to TRBJ2-7; 8 nucleotides match TRBD1. CDR3 length: 14 residues. Germline V lookup: CDR1 DFQATT, CDR2 SNEGSKA (reference sequence). V was pared by 3 bases and J by 6 bases, with 10 bases of the junction left unmatched. Here the CDR3 reads CSASGTGGPFEQYF. The DNA for the CDR3 is TGCAGTGCTAGCGGGACAGGTGGCCCGTTCGAGCAGTACTTC.

This clonotype was seen repeatedly, ten times or more. The chain joins TRBV10-3 to TRBJ2-7; D is unclear. This CDR3 spans 15 amino acids. Germline V gives CDR1 ENHRY, CDR2 SYGVKD. V was shortened by 2 bases and J by 1 base, with 12 bases between the two germline ends. Written as DNA, the CDR3 is TGTGCCATCAGTGAGAGGTCCGCATCATCCTACGAGCAGTACTTC. Protein product: CAISERSASSYEQYF.